These T cell receptor beta chains were read from a single sample in a study of blood T cell repertoires in COVID-19. Measured with immunoSEQ multiplex PCR; TCRdb has only the in-frame clones, and not every one. This sample carries roughly 250,000 clones, approximately 91% of them seen once, and the ten largest clones take under 2.5%. Sequences were obtained from peripheral blood. These receptors were collected from a woman aged 40 to 50 who had recovered from COVID-19. The CDR3 runs from the conserved cysteine through the conserved F or W. A D gene is named only where the DNA matches it firmly. Where a row states a size, it is once, few, many or the class of an expanded clone; other rows omit it.

v_gene: TRBV18; j_gene: TRBJ1-4; abundance: -; d_gene: -; CDR3aa: CASSHGQPNEKLFF; CDR3nt: TGTGCCAGCTCTCACGGACAGCCAAATGAAAAACTGTTTTTT
v_gene: TRBV5-1; j_gene: TRBJ2-2; abundance: -; d_gene: -; CDR3aa: CASSYGQRNTGELFF; CDR3nt: TGCGCCAGCAGCTACGGACAGAGAAACACCGGGGAGCTGTTTTTT
v_gene: TRBV27; j_gene: TRBJ2-3; abundance: -; d_gene: -; CDR3aa: CASSFRGTRFSDTQYF; CDR3nt: TGTGCCAGCAGTTTTCGCGGCACCAGATTCTCAGATACGCAGTATTTT
v_gene: TRBV11-3; j_gene: TRBJ2-5; abundance: -; d_gene: -; CDR3aa: CASSLGAYRDGETQYF; CDR3nt: TGTGCCAGCAGCTTAGGGGCATACAGGGATGGGGAGACCCAGTACTTC
v_gene: TRBV4-2; j_gene: TRBJ2-7; abundance: -; d_gene: TRBD2; CDR3aa: CASSQDTSGGTPSYEQYF; CDR3nt: TGTGCCAGCAGCCAAGATACTAGCGGGGGAACACCTTCATACGAGCAGTACTTC
v_gene: TRBV7-2; j_gene: TRBJ1-2; abundance: -; d_gene: -; CDR3aa: CASKGQVYGYTF; CDR3nt: TGTGCCAGCAAAGGTCAGGTCTATGGCTACACCTTC
v_gene: TRBV6-1; j_gene: TRBJ2-7; abundance: -; d_gene: -; CDR3aa: CASSEASRPFYEQYF; CDR3nt: TGTGCCAGCAGTGAAGCGTCCAGGCCCTTCTACGAGCAGTACTTC
v_gene: TRBV19; j_gene: TRBJ1-1; abundance: -; d_gene: -; CDR3aa: CASSTVTDEAFF; CDR3nt: TGTGCCAGTAGTACAGTGACAGATGAAGCTTTCTTT
v_gene: TRBV4-3; j_gene: TRBJ2-2; abundance: once; d_gene: TRBD1; CDR3aa: CASSPLPGQGSGELFF; CDR3nt: TGCGCCAGCAGCCCTCTGCCAGGACAGGGGAGCGGGGAGCTGTTTTTT
v_gene: TRBV5-4; j_gene: TRBJ1-2; abundance: -; d_gene: -; CDR3aa: CASSLGEPNYGYTF; CDR3nt: TGTGCCAGCAGCTTAGGAGAACCAAACTATGGCTACACCTTC
v_gene: TRBV5-1; j_gene: TRBJ2-1; abundance: -; d_gene: -; CDR3aa: CASSLGGGFEQFF; CDR3nt: TGCGCCAGCAGCTTGGGCGGGGGCTTTGAGCAGTTCTTC
v_gene: TRBV6-2/TRBV6-3; j_gene: TRBJ2-7; abundance: -; d_gene: TRBD2; CDR3aa: CASSYPGLASYEQYF; CDR3nt: TGTGCCAGCAGTTACCCTGGACTAGCGTCCTACGAGCAGTACTTC
v_gene: TRBV7-2; j_gene: TRBJ1-2; abundance: -; d_gene: -; CDR3aa: CASSKDTLGYTF; CDR3nt: TGTGCCAGCAGTAAGGACACCCTTGGCTACACCTTC
v_gene: TRBV6-6; j_gene: TRBJ2-1; abundance: -; d_gene: TRBD1; CDR3aa: CASTPGGEQFF; CDR3nt: TGTGCCAGCACCCCAGGGGGTGAGCAGTTCTTC
v_gene: TRBV28; j_gene: TRBJ2-1; abundance: -; d_gene: TRBD2; CDR3aa: CASSPLGLASRNEQFF; CDR3nt: TGTGCCAGCAGTCCCCTGGGACTAGCGTCTAGGAATGAGCAGTTCTTC
v_gene: TRBV2; j_gene: TRBJ1-2; abundance: -; d_gene: TRBD1; CDR3aa: CASRGDRDHGYTF; CDR3nt: TGTGCCAGCAGAGGGGACAGGGACCATGGCTACACCTTC
v_gene: TRBV19; j_gene: TRBJ1-3; abundance: -; d_gene: -; CDR3aa: CASSPAGRISGNTIYF; CDR3nt: TGTGCCAGTAGCCCGGCAGGGCGGATCTCTGGAAACACCATATATTTT
v_gene: TRBV29-1; j_gene: TRBJ2-7; abundance: -; d_gene: TRBD1; CDR3aa: CSVGLGTGSEQYF; CDR3nt: TGCAGCGTTGGCCTCGGGACAGGGTCCGAGCAGTACTTC
v_gene: TRBV23-1; j_gene: TRBJ1-1; abundance: -; d_gene: TRBD1; CDR3aa: CASSQTGQEGAFF; CDR3nt: TGCGCCAGCAGTCAAACGGGACAGGAAGGGGCTTTCTTT
v_gene: TRBV27; j_gene: TRBJ2-5; abundance: -; d_gene: -; CDR3aa: CASSLQEGETQYF; CDR3nt: TGTGCCAGCAGTTTACAGGAGGGAGAGACCCAGTACTTC
v_gene: TRBV11-2; j_gene: TRBJ2-1; abundance: -; d_gene: TRBD2; CDR3aa: CASSLVVRREGEQFF; CDR3nt: TGTGCCAGCAGCTTAGTCGTTCGCAGGGAGGGCGAGCAGTTCTTC
v_gene: TRBV7-8; j_gene: TRBJ2-7; abundance: few; d_gene: TRBD1; CDR3aa: CASSLGFGQGESEQYF; CDR3nt: TGTGCCAGCAGCTTAGGTTTTGGACAGGGGGAGAGTGAGCAGTACTTC
v_gene: TRBV5-4; j_gene: TRBJ2-7; abundance: -; d_gene: TRBD1; CDR3aa: CASSPGDGTGRSYEQYF; CDR3nt: TGTGCCAGCAGCCCTGGCGATGGGACAGGGAGGTCCTACGAGCAGTACTTC
v_gene: TRBV29-1; j_gene: TRBJ2-3; abundance: -; d_gene: -; CDR3aa: CSVKGHLTDTQYF; CDR3nt: TGCAGCGTTAAGGGACACCTCACAGATACGCAGTATTTT
v_gene: TRBV27; j_gene: TRBJ2-1; abundance: -; d_gene: -; CDR3aa: CASTGSASWSYNEQFF; CDR3nt: TGTGCCAGCACGGGTAGCGCGAGTTGGAGTTACAATGAGCAGTTCTTC
v_gene: TRBV19; j_gene: TRBJ1-5; abundance: -; d_gene: -; CDR3aa: CASSIVGRGNQPQHF; CDR3nt: TGTGCCAGTAGTATAGTCGGCAGGGGCAATCAGCCCCAGCATTTT
v_gene: TRBV18; j_gene: TRBJ2-2; abundance: -; d_gene: TRBD1; CDR3aa: CASSLGQGPTGELFF; CDR3nt: TGTGCCAGCTCATTGGGACAGGGACCCACCGGGGAGCTGTTTTTT
v_gene: TRBV19; j_gene: TRBJ2-2; abundance: -; d_gene: TRBD2; CDR3aa: CASSSLAGGNTGELFF; CDR3nt: TGTGCCAGTAGCAGTCTAGCGGGAGGGAACACCGGGGAGCTGTTTTTT
v_gene: TRBV6-6; j_gene: TRBJ1-6; abundance: once; d_gene: TRBD1; CDR3aa: CASSMDRAYSPLHF; CDR3nt: TGTGCCAGCAGTATGGACAGGGCCTATTCACCCCTCCACTTT